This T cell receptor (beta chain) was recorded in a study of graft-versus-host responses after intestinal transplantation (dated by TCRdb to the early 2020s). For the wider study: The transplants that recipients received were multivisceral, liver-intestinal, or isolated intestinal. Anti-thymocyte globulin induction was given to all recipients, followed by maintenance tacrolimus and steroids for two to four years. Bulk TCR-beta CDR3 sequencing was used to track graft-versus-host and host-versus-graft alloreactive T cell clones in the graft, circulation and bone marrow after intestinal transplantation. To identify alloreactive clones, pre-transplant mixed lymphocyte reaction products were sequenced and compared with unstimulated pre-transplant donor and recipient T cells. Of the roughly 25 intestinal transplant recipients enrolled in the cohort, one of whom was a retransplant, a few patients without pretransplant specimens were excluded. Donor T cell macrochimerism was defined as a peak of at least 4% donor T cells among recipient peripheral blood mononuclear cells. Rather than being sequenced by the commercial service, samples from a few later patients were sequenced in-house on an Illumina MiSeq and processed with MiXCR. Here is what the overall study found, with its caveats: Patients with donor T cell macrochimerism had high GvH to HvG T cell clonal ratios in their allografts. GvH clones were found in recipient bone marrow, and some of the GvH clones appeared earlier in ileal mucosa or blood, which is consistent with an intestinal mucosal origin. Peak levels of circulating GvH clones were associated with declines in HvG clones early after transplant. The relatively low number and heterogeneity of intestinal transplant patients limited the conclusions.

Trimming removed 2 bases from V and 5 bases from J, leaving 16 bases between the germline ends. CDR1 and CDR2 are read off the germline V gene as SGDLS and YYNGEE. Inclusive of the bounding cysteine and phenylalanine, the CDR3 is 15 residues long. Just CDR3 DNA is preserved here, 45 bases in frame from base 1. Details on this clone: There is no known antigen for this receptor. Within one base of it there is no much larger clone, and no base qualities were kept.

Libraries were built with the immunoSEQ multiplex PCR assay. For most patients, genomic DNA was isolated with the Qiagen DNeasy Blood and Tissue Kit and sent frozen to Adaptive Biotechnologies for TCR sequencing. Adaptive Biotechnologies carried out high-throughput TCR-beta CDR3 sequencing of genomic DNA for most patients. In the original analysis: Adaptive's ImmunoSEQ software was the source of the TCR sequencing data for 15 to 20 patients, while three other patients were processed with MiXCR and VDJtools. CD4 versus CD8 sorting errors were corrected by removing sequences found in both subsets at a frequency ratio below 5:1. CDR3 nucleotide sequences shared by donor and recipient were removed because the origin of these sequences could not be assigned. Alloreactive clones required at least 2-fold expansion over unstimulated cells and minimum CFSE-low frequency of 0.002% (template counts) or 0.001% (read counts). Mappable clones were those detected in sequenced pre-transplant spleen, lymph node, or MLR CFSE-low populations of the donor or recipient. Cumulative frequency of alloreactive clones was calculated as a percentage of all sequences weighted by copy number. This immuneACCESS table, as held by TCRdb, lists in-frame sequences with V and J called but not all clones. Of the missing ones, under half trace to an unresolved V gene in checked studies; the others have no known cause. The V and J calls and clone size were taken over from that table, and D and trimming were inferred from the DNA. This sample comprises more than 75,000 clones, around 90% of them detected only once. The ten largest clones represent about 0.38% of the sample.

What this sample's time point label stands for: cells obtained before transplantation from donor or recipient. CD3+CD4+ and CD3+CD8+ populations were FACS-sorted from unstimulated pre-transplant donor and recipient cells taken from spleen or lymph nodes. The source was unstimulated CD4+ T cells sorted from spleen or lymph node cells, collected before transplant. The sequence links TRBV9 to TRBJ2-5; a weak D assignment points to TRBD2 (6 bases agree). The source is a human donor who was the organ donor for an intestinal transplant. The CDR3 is CASSVGAFGGETQYF. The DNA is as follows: TGTGCCAGCAGCGTCGGGGCGTTTGGGGGGGAGACCCAGTACTTC.